The clone carrying this TCR beta chain was recorded only once. Sequenced by immunoSEQ multiplex PCR; TCRdb stores in-frame clones only, minus some. This table has about 140,000 clones, approximately 92% appearing once. These data belong to a study of T cell responses to AZD1222 COVID-19 vaccine. The sequencing used peripheral blood, collected on day 0 of AZD1222 vaccination. This clonotype was obtained from an adult in good health.

The CDR3 region is CASSLSRGQFF. CDR3 nucleotides: TGTGCCAGCAGTTTGAGCAGGGGGCAATTCTTT. V gene TRBV28 combines with J gene TRBJ1-1; 8 nucleotides match TRBD1. This CDR3 contains 11 residues. The germline V gene has CDR1 MDHEN and CDR2 SYDVKM. Trimming at V came to 3 bases and at J to 14 bases, leaving 5 bases not matched to a gene.